This T cell receptor (beta chain) was captured in a study of cytomegalovirus exposure and HLA in healthy donors. Study results and limitations: The study labeled roughly 160 TCR beta chains cytomegalovirus-associated. Generally TCR sequences proved uncommon, though certain public TCRs appeared in numerous donors.

With respect to this clone: Its antigen is unidentified.

Trimming took off 4 bases at V and 7 bases at J, with 20 bases between the two ends. This CDR3 has 16 amino acids. Measured with immunoSEQ multiplex PCR; TCRdb has only the in-frame clones, and not every one. In the table there are about 200,000 clones, roughly 77% of which are singletons. This rearrangement joins TRBV23-1 to TRBJ1-5; maybe TRBD1 (6 bases). TRBV23-1 is filed as an ORF, its function uncertain. This receptor was obtained from a woman aged 30 to 39 in good health and CMV-seronegative. Sequenced material: PBMCs. The CDR3: CASSPDTGQRAQPQHF. The CDR3 nucleotides are TGCGCCAGCAGTCCAGATACAGGGCAACGGGCCCAGCCCCAGCATTTT.